This TCR beta chain was recovered during a study of cytomegalovirus exposure and HLA in healthy donors. The CDR3 is 17 residues long. Trimming at V came to 1 base and at J to 6 bases, leaving 11 bases not matched to a gene. Looked up from germline, CDR1 is SGHVS and CDR2 is FNYEAQ. The PCR had 60 Vbeta and 13 Jbeta primers. Produced via immunoSEQ multiplex PCR; TCRdb's table is partial and in-frame only. The sample has under 150,000 clones; 83% are singletons. Of note for this clone: Its antigen remains unidentified.

Study-wide results and caveats: In a later analysis, at a false discovery rate of 0.05, roughly 17,000 TCR beta sequences matched HLA alleles. Highly shared variants forming one cluster were likely a sequencing artifact.

The chain recombines TRBV7-6 with TRBJ1-1, with 10 bases lining up with TRBD1. Sequences were obtained from PBMCs. The receptor comes from a girl aged 2 to 9 in good health and CMV-seronegative. CDR3 DNA: TGTGCCAGCAGCTTAGGGGGACAGGGGAGGTCGATGGCTGAAGCTTTCTTT. Encoded protein: CASSLGGQGRSMAEAFF.